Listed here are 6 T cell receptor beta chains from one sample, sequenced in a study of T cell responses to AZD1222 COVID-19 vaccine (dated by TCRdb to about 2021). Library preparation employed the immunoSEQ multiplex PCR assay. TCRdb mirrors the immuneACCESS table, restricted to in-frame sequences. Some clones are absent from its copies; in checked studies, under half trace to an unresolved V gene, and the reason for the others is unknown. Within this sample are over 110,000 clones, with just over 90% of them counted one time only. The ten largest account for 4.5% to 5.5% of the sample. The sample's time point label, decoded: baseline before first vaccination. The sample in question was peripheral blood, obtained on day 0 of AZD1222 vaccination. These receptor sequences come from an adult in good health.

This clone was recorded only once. The CDR3 coding sequence is TGTGCCACCAGTGGAGCCCCCCGTTTCGGAGCGGGAGGATATGATGAGCAGTTCTTC. Amino acid sequence: CATSGAPRFGAGGYDEQFF. The J gene is TRBJ2-1, the V gene TRBV24-1; 9 bases align to TRBD2. V shed 5 bases, J shed 8 bases, and the junction held 21 bases outside the gene matches. The CDR3 has 19 residues. CDR1 KGHDR and CDR2 SFDVKD come from the germline V gene.

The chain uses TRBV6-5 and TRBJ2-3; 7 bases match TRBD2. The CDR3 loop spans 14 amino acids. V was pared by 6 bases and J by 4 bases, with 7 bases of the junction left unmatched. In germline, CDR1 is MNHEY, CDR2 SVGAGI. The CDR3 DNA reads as TGTGCCAGCAGGAGAGAGGGGAGGGCAGATACGCAGTATTTT. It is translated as CASRREGRADTQYF.

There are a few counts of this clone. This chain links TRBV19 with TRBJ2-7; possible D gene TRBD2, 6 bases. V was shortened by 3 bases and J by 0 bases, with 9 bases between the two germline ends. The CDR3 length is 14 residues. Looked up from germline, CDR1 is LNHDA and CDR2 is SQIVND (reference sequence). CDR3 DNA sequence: TGTGCCAGTAGTATTGGGGGGAACTCCTACGAGCAGTACTTC. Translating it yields CASSIGGNSYEQYF.

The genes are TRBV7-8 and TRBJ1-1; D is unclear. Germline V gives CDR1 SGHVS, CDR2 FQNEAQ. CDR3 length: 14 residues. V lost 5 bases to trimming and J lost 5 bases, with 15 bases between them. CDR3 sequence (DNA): TGTGCCAGCAGCCTGGCGGCAGAGAGGACTGAAGCTTTCTTT. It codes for CASSLAAERTEAFF.

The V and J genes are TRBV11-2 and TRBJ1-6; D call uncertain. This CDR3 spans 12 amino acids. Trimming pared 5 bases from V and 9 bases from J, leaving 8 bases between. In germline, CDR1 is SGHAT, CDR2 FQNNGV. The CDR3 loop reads CASSPPSSPLHF. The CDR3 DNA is TGTGCCAGCAGCCCCCCCAGTTCACCCCTCCACTTT.

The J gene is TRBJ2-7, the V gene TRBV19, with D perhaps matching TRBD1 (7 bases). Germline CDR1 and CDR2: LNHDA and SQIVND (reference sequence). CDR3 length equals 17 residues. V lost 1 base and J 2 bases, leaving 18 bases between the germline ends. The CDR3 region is CASSIAHRAGGTYEQYF. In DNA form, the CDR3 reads TGTGCCAGTAGTATAGCCCACCGGGCAGGGGGGACCTACGAGCAGTACTTC.